A selection of T cell receptor beta chains follows, all from one sample in a study of graft-versus-host responses after intestinal transplantation. TCRdb's table, derived via immunoSEQ multiplex PCR, lists solely in-frame clones and lacks some. The repertoire includes about 27,000 clones, about 92% of them detected once, and less than 0.55% sits in the top ten. Material: PBMCs, obtained 18 days after transplant. These receptors originate from a human patient who received an intestinal transplant, so some T cells may come from the graft donor. CDR3s leave out the opening cysteine and the closing phenylalanine or tryptophan. Fields, in order: V gene, J gene, CDR3 protein.

TRBV7-9	TRBJ2-7	ASSPSQGIYEQY
TRBV4-1	TRBJ2-7	ASSPRDPYEQY
TRBV5-1	TRBJ2-7	ASNLGQGYEQY
TRBV5-4	TRBJ2-7	ASSFRDMEAYEQY
TRBV5-4	TRBJ1-3	ASSVEGAGNTIY
TRBV19	TRBJ1-2	ASRIGINGYT
TRBV4-1	TRBJ1-2	ASSQDYTEHYGYT
TRBV10-2	TRBJ2-1	ASSESVWDEQF
TRBV7-2	TRBJ1-1	ASSLVAGNPNTEAF
TRBV4-1	TRBJ1-2	ASSHPLRTDGYT
TRBV5-6	TRBJ2-7	ASSSRTSGGVREQY
TRBV9	TRBJ2-2	ASSTRLAGGPDGELF
TRBV2	TRBJ2-3	ASGRLAAPPDTQY
TRBV7-9	TRBJ1-6	ASRSESFNSPLH
TRBV4-1	TRBJ2-1	ASSQGGARTYNEQF
TRBV7-2	TRBJ2-1	ASSHLAGGGNEQF
TRBV7-6	TRBJ2-7	ASSLGQADLYEQY
TRBV19	TRBJ2-7	ASSDTDGYEQY
TRBV7-9	TRBJ2-3	ASSPPSGRGTDTQY
TRBV7-9	TRBJ1-2	ASSTYTYGYT
TRBV7-3	TRBJ1-1	ASSSGQAPSPNTEAF
TRBV27	TRBJ1-1	ASSFGQQAF
TRBV19	TRBJ1-5	ASSRTGGTNQPQH
TRBV6-5	TRBJ2-1	ASSYSRDNNEQF
TRBV27	TRBJ1-3	ASSRTGDSGNTIY
TRBV9	TRBJ2-1	ASSVESGLANEQF
TRBV19	TRBJ1-1	ASSIGISTEAF
TRBV19	TRBJ2-1	ASSIDFGRGQF
TRBV2	TRBJ2-2	ASSGGTGNTGELF
TRBV11-3	TRBJ2-5	ASAQRGQETQY
TRBV30	TRBJ2-2	AWSVPGELF
TRBV4-1	TRBJ2-3	ASSRETGSSTDTQY
TRBV7-9	TRBJ2-7	ASSNDRDGGWFYEQY
TRBV6-1	TRBJ1-5	ASSQGGNQPQH
TRBV2	TRBJ1-2	ASKSGGSGYT
TRBV4-3	TRBJ2-1	ASSLKGGTSSYNEQF
TRBV11-2	TRBJ1-1	ASSSWTGRITEAF
TRBV5-1	TRBJ1-1	ASSLAGGDTEAF
TRBV4-1	TRBJ2-5	ASSPRDGETQY
TRBV19	TRBJ2-3	ASSISPYSVDTQY
TRBV5-6	TRBJ1-1	ASSPERRLNTEAF
TRBV27	TRBJ2-5	ASSFGPTPETQY
TRBV27	TRBJ2-1	ASSLSSYNEQF
TRBV7-6	TRBJ1-1	ASSLALQGKNTEAF
TRBV30	TRBJ1-2	AWSEVGYT
TRBV16	TRBJ2-7	ASSQSVGYEQY
TRBV5-6	TRBJ1-2	ASSLTTDYGYT